This TCR beta chain was sequenced during a study of Graves' ophthalmopathy and Graves' hyperthyroidism. Turning to the study itself: Peripheral blood samples were taken at initial diagnosis, before any treatment.

The sequenced template was RNA, covering the TCR beta CDR3 region. First-round RT-PCR used HTBI primers; second-round multiplex PCR followed. Using its own MiXCR run on the multiplex PCR reads, TCRdb lists one record per CDR3 protein. The table records 200,000 to 250,000 distinct CDR3 sequences, approximately 21% of them present only once. Moderate-to-severe activity, with CAS ≥3, NOSPECS ≥4 and duration under 3 months, characterized the donors with ophthalmopathy. Exclusion covered patients with other autoimmune diseases or uncontrolled infections (as well as pregnancy or lactation). Diagnosis used clinical symptoms, serum thyroxine, TRAb, thyroid ultrasound and orbital computed tomography. At least ten counts were recorded for this clonotype. CDR1 is WSHSY and CDR2 is SAAADI in the germline V gene. This CDR3 has 16 residues. V was pared by 2 bases and J by 2 bases, with 8 bases of the junction left unmatched.

This clonotype was obtained from a woman between 50 and 59 years old with Graves' ophthalmopathy. Sequencing used peripheral blood. The chain employs TRBV10-2 and TRBJ1-2; 7 positions agree with TRBD1. CDR3 sequence reads: CASSEPILQGNYGYTF. DNA of the CDR3: TGCGCCAGCAGTGAGCCGATCCTACAGGGGAACTATGGCTACACCTTC.